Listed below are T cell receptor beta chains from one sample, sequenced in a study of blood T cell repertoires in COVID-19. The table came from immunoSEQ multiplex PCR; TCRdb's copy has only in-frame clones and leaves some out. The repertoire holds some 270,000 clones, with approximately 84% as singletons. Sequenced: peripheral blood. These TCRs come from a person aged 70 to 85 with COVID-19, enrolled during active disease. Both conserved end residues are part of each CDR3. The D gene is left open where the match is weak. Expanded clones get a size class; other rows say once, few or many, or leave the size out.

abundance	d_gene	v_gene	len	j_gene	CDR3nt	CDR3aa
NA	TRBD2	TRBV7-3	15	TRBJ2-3	TGTGCCAGCAGCCCCGGCGGGGGGATCACAGATACGCAGTATTTT	CASSPGGGITDTQYF
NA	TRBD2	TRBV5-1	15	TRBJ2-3	TGCGCCAGCAGCTTGAAGGAGGGGACTAAAGATACGCAGTATTTT	CASSLKEGTKDTQYF
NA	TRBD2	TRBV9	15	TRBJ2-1	TGTGCCAGCAGCGTAACTAGCGGGAGTGGGAATGAGCAGTTCTTC	CASSVTSGSGNEQFF
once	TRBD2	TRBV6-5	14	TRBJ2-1	TGTGCCAGCAGTAAGGCGGGGGGCAACAATGAGCAGTTCTTC	CASSKAGGNNEQFF
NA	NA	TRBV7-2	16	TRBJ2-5	TGTGCCAGCAGCTGGGTGTTCCTGGGAAGGGGAGAGACCCAGTACTTC	CASSWVFLGRGETQYF
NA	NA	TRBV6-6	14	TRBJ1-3	TGTGCCAGCGGAGCGACAGGAACGGAAAACACCATATATTTT	CASGATGTENTIYF
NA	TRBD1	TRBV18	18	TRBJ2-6	TGTGCCAGCTCACCGGGCCGGGACAGGGGGACTGGGGCCAACGTCCTGACTTTC	CASSPGRDRGTGANVLTF
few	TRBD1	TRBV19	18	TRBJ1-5	TGTGCCAGTAGTACGTCGGGACAGGGAATTGTTAGCAATCAGCCCCAGCATTTT	CASSTSGQGIVSNQPQHF
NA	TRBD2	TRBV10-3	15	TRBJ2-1	TGTGCCATCAGTGGAGTAGCGGGAGCCTACAATGAGCAGTTCTTC	CAISGVAGAYNEQFF
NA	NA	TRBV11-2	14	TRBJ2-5	TGTGCCAGCAGCTTAGCGGGATCTGCAGAGACCCAGTACTTC	CASSLAGSAETQYF
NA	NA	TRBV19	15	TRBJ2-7	TGTGCCAGTAAACGAGGGACATCTTCGGGCTACGAGCAGTACTTC	CASKRGTSSGYEQYF